One and the same sample provided the 22 T cell receptor beta chains below, sequenced in a study of early T cells in non-severe SARS-CoV-2 infection. TCRdb independently ran MiXCR on the 5' RACE reads; one entry per CDR3 protein. Of approximately 75,000 distinct CDR3 sequences listed, around 15% were seen once; the top ten hold roughly 4.2%. Specimen: whole blood, collected at baseline. The receptors were gathered from an adult who was a healthcare worker with PCR-confirmed SARS-CoV-2 infection or an uninfected control (not recorded which).

This clonotype was counted only a few times. The rearrangement uses TRBV12-3 or TRBV12-4 and TRBJ1-1, with D possibly being TRBD1 (6 bases). V shed 2 bases and J shed 6 bases, with 13 bases lying between them. This CDR3 comprises 14 residues. The CDR3 region is CASSLWSDRPEAFF. For the CDR3, the DNA is TGTGCCAGCAGTTTATGGTCGGACAGACCTGAAGCTTTCTTT.

This clonotype was picked up a small number of times. This sequence joins TRBV5-1 and TRBJ2-2, with a tentative D call TRBD2 (6 bases). CDR1 and CDR2 (germline): SGHRS, YFSETQ. The V end was cut by 4 bases, the J end by 4 bases, with 14 bases between. The CDR3 totals 15 residues. CDR3 in amino acids: CASSPSGLLTGELFF. The CDR3 region has the DNA TGCGCCAGCAGCCCCTCGGGACTCCTCACCGGGGAGCTGTTTTTT. Filled out from reference TRBV5-1 and TRBJ2-2, the complete variable domain reads KAGVTQTPRYLIKTRGQQVTLSCSPISGHRSVSWYQQTPGQGLQFLFEYFSETQRNKGNFPGRFSGRQFSNSRSEMNVSTLELGDSALYLCASSPSGLLTGELFFGEGSRLTVL.

At least ten counts were recorded for this clonotype. The chain has TRBV19 and TRBJ1-5; TRBD1 agrees at 11 bases. Germline loops: CDR1 LNHDA, CDR2 SQIVND (reference sequence). The V and J ends lost 3 bases and 6 bases, in that order; junction bases with no gene match: 1. This CDR3 region has 14 residues. Here the CDR3 reads CASSIGTGGQPQHF. DNA for the CDR3: TGTGCCAGTAGTATCGGGACAGGGGGTCAGCCCCAGCATTTT. Based on the CDR3 plus reference TRBV19 and TRBJ1-5, the full variable domain is DGGITQSPKYLFRKEGQNVTLSCEQNLNHDAMYWYRQDPGQGLRLIYYSQIVNDFQKGDIAEGYSVSREKKESFPLTVTSAQKNPTAFYLCASSIGTGGQPQHFGDGTRLSIL.

The rearrangement uses TRBV30 and TRBJ2-2; 9 bases fit TRBD2. Per germline, CDR1 GTSNPN and CDR2 SVGIG (reference sequence). The V gene end was trimmed by 4 bases and the J gene end by 2 bases; junction bases not matched to a gene: 11. This CDR3 is built from 17 residues. The CDR3 protein is CAWTGGGLAGNTGELFF. The CDR3 region has the DNA TGTGCCTGGACCGGGGGAGGGCTAGCGGGAAACACCGGGGAGCTGTTTTTT.

For the CDR3, the DNA is TGTGCCAGCAGCACCGGACTAGCGGGAGTCTACAATGAGCAGTTCTTC. It encodes CASSTGLAGVYNEQFF. V and J are TRBV11-3 and TRBJ2-1, with 13 bases that match TRBD2. This CDR3 has 16 residues. The trim removed 5 bases at V and 3 bases at J, leaving 4 bases unmatched. Looked up from germline, CDR1 is SGHNT and CDR2 is YENEEA.

This clonotype was observed a handful of times. Here the CDR3 DNA reads TGTGCCAGCTCACCGGACGGCGGTAATCAGCCCCAGCATTTT. It yields the protein CASSPDGGNQPQHF. V usage is TRBV18 and J usage is TRBJ1-5; no clear D gene. V was pared by 3 bases and J by 4 bases, with 10 bases between. This CDR3 is built from 14 residues. The germline CDR1 and CDR2 sequences are KGHSH and LQKENI.

The rearrangement links TRBV7-8 to TRBJ1-5; D ambiguous. Trimming left V 4 bases short and J 2 bases short, with 12 bases between. This CDR3 is built from 15 residues. Germline assignment: CDR1 SGHVS and CDR2 FQNEAQ. CDR3 region: CASSSRGQGNQPQHF. CDR3 DNA: TGTGCCAGCAGCTCCCGCGGGCAGGGCAATCAGCCCCAGCATTTT.

This clonotype came up many times. The chain has TRBV9 and TRBJ2-3; no firm D call. Germline V lookup: CDR1 SGDLS, CDR2 YYNGEE. The CDR3 runs 14 residues. Trimming took 1 base from V and 2 from J, leaving 8 bases between them. The DNA for the CDR3 is TGTGCCAGCAGCGTAAGGACCTTCACAGATACGCAGTATTTT. It yields the protein CASSVRTFTDTQYF.

In its sample, this clonotype was seen many times. This sequence joins TRBV28 and TRBJ1-1; 9 bases align to TRBD1. With 6 bases clipped from V and 10 bases from J, the junction kept 12 bases outside the gene matches. The CDR3 has 14 amino acids. Per the germline V gene, CDR1 is MDHEN and CDR2 is SYDVKM. CDR3 nucleotide sequence: TGTGCCAGCAGGCCGGGACAGGGTGACAGGGGAGCTTTCTTT. Amino acid sequence: CASRPGQGDRGAFF.

About this clonotype itself: A junction boundary mismatches the germline segment, possibly from a read error. This chain joins TRBV12-3 or TRBV12-4 and TRBJ2-7; D might be TRBD2 (6 bases). The CDR3 sequence is 16 residues long. Here the CDR3 reads CTSSFVGRPSSYEQYF. The CDR3 nucleotides read TGTACCAGCAGTTTCGTAGGGAGGCCGTCATCCTACGAGCAGTACTTC.

This clonotype was observed a few times. The chain carries TRBV7-9 and TRBJ2-7, with TRBD1 matching 8 bases. The CDR3 totals 14 residues. Germline CDR1 and CDR2: SEHNR and FQNEAQ (reference sequence). The J segment lost 3 bases and the V segment lost 1 base, leaving 2 bases of the junction unmatched. CDR3 region: CASSLGDRSYEQYF. The CDR3 coding sequence is TGTGCCAGCAGCTTAGGGGACAGGAGCTACGAGCAGTACTTC.

Many counts were recorded for this clonotype. The chain joins TRBV12-3 or TRBV12-4 to TRBJ1-1; D call uncertain. Trimming took off 2 bases at V and 0 bases at J, with 4 bases between the two ends. The CDR3 has 13 amino acids. In DNA form, the CDR3 reads TGTGCCAGCAGTTTATGGGTGAACACTGAAGCTTTCTTT. Translated, it gives CASSLWVNTEAFF.

CDR3 amino acids: CASMTGLNHGYTF. For the CDR3, the DNA is TGTGCCAGCATGACGGGGCTCAACCATGGCTACACCTTC. V is TRBV6-5 and J is TRBJ1-2, with D tentatively TRBD1 (5 bases). There are 13 residues in the CDR3. The V gene lost 7 bases and the J gene lost 6 bases, with 15 bases spanning the gap. Per germline, CDR1 MNHEY and CDR2 SVGAGI.

At least ten counts were recorded for this clonotype. J is TRBJ2-2 and V is TRBV12-3 or TRBV12-4, with a possible D match to TRBD1 (6 bases). The CDR3 consists of 15 residues. V was shortened by 1 base and J by 6 bases, with 12 bases between the two germline ends. The CDR3 loop is CASSLELQGPGELFF. In DNA form, the CDR3 reads TGTGCCAGCAGTTTAGAACTACAGGGTCCCGGGGAGCTGTTTTTT.

This sequence joins TRBV11-2 and TRBJ2-1; TRBD2 matches 11 bases. Looked up from germline, CDR1 is SGHAT and CDR2 is FQNNGV. This CDR3 is built from 15 residues. V lost 3 bases, J lost 5 bases, and 3 bases stayed unmatched. The CDR3 nucleotides are TGTGCCAGCAGCTTGACTAGCGGGATAGACAATGAGCAGTTCTTC. Its protein product is CASSLTSGIDNEQFF.

The chain links TRBV2 to TRBJ1-5; 7 nucleotides line up with TRBD1. The CDR3 runs to 15 residues. Germline lookup yields CDR1 SNHLY and CDR2 FYNNEI. V shed 9 bases, J shed 1 base, and the junction held 9 bases outside the gene matches. The CDR3 nucleotides are TGTGCCAGTGTTCGACAGGGAGGGAGCAATCAGCCCCAGCATTTT. This codes for CASVRQGGSNQPQHF.

The chain recombines TRBV3-1 with TRBJ2-4; D is tentatively TRBD1 or TRBD2 (5 bases each). From germline, CDR1 is LGHDT and CDR2 YNNKEL (reference sequence). With 4 bases removed from V and 3 bases from J, the gap between germline ends came to 16 bases. This CDR3 contains 16 residues. In nucleotides, the CDR3 is TGTGCCAGCAGCCTAAGGGACCCGAGGGGCAAAAACATTCAGTACTTC. It encodes CASSLRDPRGKNIQYF.

The chain has TRBV28 and TRBJ2-3; tentatively, D is TRBD2 (6 bases). Trimming took off 5 bases at V and 5 bases at J, with 14 bases between the two ends. Germline V CDR1 and CDR2: MDHEN, SYDVKM. This CDR3 region has 14 residues. CDR3 bases: TGTGCCAGCAGTGGGGGGACCGGGGGAGATACGCAGTATTTT. It is translated as CASSGGTGGDTQYF.

The rearrangement uses TRBV20-1 and TRBJ2-3, with 7 bases aligning to TRBD2. V lost 3 bases, J lost 7 bases, and 10 bases stayed unmatched. Germline lookup yields CDR1 DFQATT and CDR2 SNEGSKA (reference sequence). This CDR3 region has 14 residues. This CDR3 is CSARGRAGENTQYF. The CDR3 DNA sequence: TGCAGTGCTAGGGGGAGGGCGGGAGAAAATACGCAGTATTTT.

This clonotype was counted between two and nine times. The chain uses TRBV29-1 and TRBJ2-3; 8 bases line up with TRBD2. The CDR3 sequence is 13 residues long. V dropped 5 bases and J dropped 1; count of bases not matched to a gene: 2. Looked up from germline, CDR1 is SQVTM and CDR2 is ANQGSEA. CDR3 in amino acids: CSVPAGGTDTQYF. CDR3 sequence (DNA): TGCAGCGTTCCAGCGGGAGGCACAGATACGCAGTATTTT.

This clonotype was observed a handful of times. The rearrangement links TRBV2 to TRBJ1-4; the D gene is possibly TRBD1 (5 bases). The V end was cut by 8 bases, the J end by 8 bases, with 15 bases between. The germline CDR1 and CDR2 sequences are SNHLY and FYNNEI. The CDR3 runs to 13 residues. The CDR3: CASGRGRGEKLFF. The CDR3 nucleotides are TGTGCCAGCGGGCGGGGACGTGGCGAAAAACTGTTTTTT.

The chain carries TRBV7-7 and TRBJ2-2, with D unresolved. V lost 5 bases, J lost 4 bases, and 11 bases lay in between. The germline gives CDR1 SSHAT, CDR2 FNYEAQ (reference sequence). The CDR3 runs to 14 residues. Here the CDR3 DNA reads TGTGCCAGCAGCCCGACCCCACGCACCGGGGAGCTGTTTTTT. It yields the protein CASSPTPRTGELFF.